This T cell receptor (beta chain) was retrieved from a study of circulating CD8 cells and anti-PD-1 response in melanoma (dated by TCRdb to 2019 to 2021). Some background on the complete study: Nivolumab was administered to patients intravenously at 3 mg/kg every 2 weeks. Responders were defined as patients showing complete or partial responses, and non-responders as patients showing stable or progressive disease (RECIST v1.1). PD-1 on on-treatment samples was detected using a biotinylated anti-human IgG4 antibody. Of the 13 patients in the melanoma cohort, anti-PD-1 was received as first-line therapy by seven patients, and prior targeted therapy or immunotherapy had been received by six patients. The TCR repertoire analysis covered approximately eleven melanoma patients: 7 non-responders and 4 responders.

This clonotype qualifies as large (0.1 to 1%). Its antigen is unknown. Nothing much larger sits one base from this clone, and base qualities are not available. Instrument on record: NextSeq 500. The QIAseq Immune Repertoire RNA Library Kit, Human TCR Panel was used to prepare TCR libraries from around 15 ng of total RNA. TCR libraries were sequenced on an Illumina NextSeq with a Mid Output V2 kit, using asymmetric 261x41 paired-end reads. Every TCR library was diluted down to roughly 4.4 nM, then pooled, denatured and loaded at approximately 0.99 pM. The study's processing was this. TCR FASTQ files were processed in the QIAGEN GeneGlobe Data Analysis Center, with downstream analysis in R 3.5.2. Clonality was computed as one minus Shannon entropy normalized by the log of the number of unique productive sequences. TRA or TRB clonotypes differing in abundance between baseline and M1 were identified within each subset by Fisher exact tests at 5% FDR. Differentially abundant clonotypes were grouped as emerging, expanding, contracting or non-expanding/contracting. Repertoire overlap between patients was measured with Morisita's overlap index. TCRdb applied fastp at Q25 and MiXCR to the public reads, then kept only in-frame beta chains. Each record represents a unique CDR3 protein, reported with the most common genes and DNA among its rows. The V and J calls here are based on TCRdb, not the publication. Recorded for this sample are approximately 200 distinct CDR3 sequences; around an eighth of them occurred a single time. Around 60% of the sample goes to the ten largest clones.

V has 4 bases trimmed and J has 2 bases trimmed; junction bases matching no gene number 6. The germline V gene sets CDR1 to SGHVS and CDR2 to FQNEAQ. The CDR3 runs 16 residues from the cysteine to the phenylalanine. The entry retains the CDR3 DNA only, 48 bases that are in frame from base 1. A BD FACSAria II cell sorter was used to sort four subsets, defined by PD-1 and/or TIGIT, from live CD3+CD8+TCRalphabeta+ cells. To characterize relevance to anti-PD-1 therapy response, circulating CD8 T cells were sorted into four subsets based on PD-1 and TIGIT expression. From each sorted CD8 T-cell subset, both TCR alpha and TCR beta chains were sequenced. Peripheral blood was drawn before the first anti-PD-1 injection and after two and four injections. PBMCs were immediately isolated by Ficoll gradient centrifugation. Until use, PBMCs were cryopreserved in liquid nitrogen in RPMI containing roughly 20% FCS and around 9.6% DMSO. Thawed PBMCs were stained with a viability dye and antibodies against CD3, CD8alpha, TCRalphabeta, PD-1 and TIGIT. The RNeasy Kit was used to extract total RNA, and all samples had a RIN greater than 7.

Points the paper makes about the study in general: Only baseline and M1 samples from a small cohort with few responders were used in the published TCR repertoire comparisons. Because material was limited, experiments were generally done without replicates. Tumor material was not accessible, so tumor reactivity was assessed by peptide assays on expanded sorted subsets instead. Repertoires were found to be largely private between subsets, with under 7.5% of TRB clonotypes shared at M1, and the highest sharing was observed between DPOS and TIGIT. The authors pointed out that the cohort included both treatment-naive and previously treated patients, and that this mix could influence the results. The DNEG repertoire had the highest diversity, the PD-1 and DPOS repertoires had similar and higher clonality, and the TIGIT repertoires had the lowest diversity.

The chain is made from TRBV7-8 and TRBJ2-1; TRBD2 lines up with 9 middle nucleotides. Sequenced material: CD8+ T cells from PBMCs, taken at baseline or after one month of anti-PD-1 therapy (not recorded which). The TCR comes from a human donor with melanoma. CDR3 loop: CASSSVGGRAYNEQFF. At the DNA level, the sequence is TGTGCCAGCAGCTCCGTCGGCGGGAGGGCCTACAATGAGCAGTTCTTC.